This T cell receptor (beta chain) comes out of a study of beta chain features in type 1 diabetes. Study-level points and caveats: Significant though moderate, a shortening of TCRB CDR3s appeared in all four CD4+ subsets of Type 1 diabetes patients.

Trimming took 6 bases from V and 5 from J; bases not matched to a gene: 8. Germline V gene data show CDR1 as SQVTM and CDR2 as ANQGSEA. The CDR3 covers 13 residues. Expressed TCRB transcripts got sequenced, as all isolated RNA was reverse transcribed. Data came from immunoSEQ multiplex PCR; TCRdb stores just in-frame clones and leaves some out. The sample records approximately 260,000 clones, roughly 21% being singletons. This clone appeared a few times. Its antigen is currently unknown. V and J are TRBV29-1 and TRBJ2-7, with 9 bases fitting TRBD2. The sequenced sample was naive CD4+ T cells from blood. The TCR comes from a woman in her thirties or forties with type 1 diabetes. The CDR3 is CSVPRGGGDEQYF. As DNA, the CDR3 is TGCAGCGTCCCCCGTGGCGGGGGGGACGAGCAGTACTTC.